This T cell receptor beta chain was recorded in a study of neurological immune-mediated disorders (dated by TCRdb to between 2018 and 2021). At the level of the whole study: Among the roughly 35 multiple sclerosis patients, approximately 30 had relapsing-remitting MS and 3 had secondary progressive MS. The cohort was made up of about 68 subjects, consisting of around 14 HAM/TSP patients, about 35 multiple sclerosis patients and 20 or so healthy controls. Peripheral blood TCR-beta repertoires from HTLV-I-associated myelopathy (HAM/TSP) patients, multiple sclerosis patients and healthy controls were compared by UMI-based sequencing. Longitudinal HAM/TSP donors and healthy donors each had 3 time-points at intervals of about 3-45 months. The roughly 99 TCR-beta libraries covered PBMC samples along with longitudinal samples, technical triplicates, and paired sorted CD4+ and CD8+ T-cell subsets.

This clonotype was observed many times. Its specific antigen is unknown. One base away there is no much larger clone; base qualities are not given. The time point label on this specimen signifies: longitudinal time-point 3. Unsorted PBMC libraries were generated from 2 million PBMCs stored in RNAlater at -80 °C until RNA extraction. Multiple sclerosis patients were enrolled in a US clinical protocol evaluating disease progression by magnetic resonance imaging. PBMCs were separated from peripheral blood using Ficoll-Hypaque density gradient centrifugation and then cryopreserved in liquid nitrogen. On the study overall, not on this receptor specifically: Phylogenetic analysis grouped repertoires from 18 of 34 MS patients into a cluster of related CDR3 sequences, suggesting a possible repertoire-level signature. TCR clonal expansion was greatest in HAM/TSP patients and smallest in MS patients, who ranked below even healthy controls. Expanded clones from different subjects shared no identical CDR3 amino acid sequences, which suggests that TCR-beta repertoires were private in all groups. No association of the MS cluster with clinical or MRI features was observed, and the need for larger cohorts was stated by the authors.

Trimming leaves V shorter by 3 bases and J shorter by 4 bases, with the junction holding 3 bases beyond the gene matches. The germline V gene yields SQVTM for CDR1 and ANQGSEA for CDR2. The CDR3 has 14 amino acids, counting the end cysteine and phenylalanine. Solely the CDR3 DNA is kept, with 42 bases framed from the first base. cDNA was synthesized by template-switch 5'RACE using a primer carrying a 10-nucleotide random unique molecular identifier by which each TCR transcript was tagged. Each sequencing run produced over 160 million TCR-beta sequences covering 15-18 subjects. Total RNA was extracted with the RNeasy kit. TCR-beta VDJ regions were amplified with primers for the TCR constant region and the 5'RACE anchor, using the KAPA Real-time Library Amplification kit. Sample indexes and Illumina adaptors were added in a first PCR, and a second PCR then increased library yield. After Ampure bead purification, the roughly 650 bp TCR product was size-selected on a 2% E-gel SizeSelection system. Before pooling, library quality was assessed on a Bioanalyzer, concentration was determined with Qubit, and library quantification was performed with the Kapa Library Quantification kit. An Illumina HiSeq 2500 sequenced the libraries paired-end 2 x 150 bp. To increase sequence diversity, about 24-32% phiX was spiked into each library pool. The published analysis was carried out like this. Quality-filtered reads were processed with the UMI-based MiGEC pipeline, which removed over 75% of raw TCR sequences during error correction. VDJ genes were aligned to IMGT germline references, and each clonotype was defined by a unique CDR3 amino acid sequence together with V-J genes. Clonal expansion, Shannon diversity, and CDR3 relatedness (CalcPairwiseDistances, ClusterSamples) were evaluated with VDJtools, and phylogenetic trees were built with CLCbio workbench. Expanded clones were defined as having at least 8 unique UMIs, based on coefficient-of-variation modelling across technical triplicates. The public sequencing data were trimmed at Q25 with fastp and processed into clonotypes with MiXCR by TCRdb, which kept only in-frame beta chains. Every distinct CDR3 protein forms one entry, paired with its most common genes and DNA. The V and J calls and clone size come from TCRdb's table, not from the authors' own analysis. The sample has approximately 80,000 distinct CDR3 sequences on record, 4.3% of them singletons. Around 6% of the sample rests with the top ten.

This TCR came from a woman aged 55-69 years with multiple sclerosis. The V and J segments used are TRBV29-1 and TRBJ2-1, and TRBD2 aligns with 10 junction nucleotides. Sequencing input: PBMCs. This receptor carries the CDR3 CSVERTSGYNEQFF. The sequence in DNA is TGCAGCGTTGAGCGGACTAGCGGTTACAATGAGCAGTTCTTC.